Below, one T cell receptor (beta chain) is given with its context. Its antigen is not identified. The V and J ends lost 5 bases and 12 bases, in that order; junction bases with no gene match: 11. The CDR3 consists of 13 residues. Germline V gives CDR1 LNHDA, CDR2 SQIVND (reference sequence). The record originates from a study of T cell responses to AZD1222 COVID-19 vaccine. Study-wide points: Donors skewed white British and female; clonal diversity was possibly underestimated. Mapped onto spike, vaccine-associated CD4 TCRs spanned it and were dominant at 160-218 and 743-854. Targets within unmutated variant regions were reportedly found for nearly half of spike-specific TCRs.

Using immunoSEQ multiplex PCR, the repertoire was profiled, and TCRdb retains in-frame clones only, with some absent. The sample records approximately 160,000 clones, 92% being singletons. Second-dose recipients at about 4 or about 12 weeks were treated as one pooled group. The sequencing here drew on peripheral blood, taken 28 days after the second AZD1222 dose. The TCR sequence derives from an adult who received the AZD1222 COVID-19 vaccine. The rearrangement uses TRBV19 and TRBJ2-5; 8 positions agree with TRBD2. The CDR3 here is CASSQWGGGPEYF. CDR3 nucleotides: TGTGCCAGTAGTCAATGGGGCGGGGGGCCAGAGTACTTC.